These 32 T cell receptor beta chains were all obtained from the same sample, sequenced in a study of pediatric ulcerative colitis. Using immunoSEQ multiplex PCR, the repertoire was profiled, and TCRdb retains in-frame clones only, with some absent. Among under 70,000 clones, 80% to 90% were seen once, and the ten largest hold about 1.5%. Sequenced material: blood. Receptors originate from a boy younger than 18 who was a control in a study of pediatric ulcerative colitis.

The V gene is TRBV9, the J gene TRBJ1-4; 10 bases are a match to TRBD1. The germline gives CDR1 SGDLS, CDR2 YYNGEE. The CDR3 totals 15 residues. V shed 2 bases, J shed 4 bases, and the junction held 2 bases outside the gene matches. The CDR3: CASSVRTGGNEKLFF. Here the CDR3 DNA reads TGTGCCAGCAGCGTCCGGACAGGGGGTAATGAAAAACTGTTTTTT.

This rearrangement joins TRBV5-1 to TRBJ1-4; D uncertain. The V gene's germline CDR1 is SGHRS and CDR2 YFSETQ. V lost 3 bases and J 5 bases, leaving 14 bases between the germline ends. The CDR3 is 15 residues long. Here the CDR3 reads CASSSGSQANEKLFF. In nucleotides, the CDR3 is TGCGCCAGCAGCTCCGGGAGCCAGGCGAATGAAAAACTGTTTTTT.

For the CDR3, the DNA is TGTGCCAGCAGTTTAATGGGGGGGTATGGAAACATTCAGTACTTC. Protein sequence: CASSLMGGYGNIQYF. V gene TRBV27 combines with J gene TRBJ2-4; the match to TRBD2 covers 7 bases. The J segment lost 6 bases and the V segment lost 2 bases, leaving 7 bases of the junction unmatched. The CDR3 has 15 residues. The germline gives CDR1 MNHEY, CDR2 SMNVEV (reference sequence).

V and J are TRBV5-6 and TRBJ2-3, with TRBD2 identical over 11 bases. J gave up 6 bases and V 0 bases, and 3 bases lay outside the gene matches. Germline-derived CDR1 and CDR2 are SGHDT and YYEEEE. This CDR3 contains 15 residues. The DNA of the CDR3 is TGTGCCAGCAGCTTGGTAGCGGGGGGGCCGGATACGCAGTATTTT. Translated, it gives CASSLVAGGPDTQYF.

A single count supports this clone. The chain joins TRBV5-1 to TRBJ2-2; maybe TRBD2 (5 bases). The germline CDR1 and CDR2 sequences are SGHRS and YFSETQ. The germline V and J ends were trimmed by 6 bases and 0 bases, with 12 bases remaining between them. The CDR3 length is 15 residues. The CDR3 is CASMPPRANTGELFF. The CDR3 nucleotides are TGCGCCAGCATGCCTCCGAGGGCGAACACCGGGGAGCTGTTTTTT.

The chain joins TRBV25-1 to TRBJ2-3; 9 positions agree with TRBD2. Germline V gives CDR1 MGHDK, CDR2 SYGVNS. The V segment lost 4 bases and the J segment 0 bases; nucleotides outside the gene matches: 11. The CDR3 spans 18 residues. Here the CDR3 DNA reads TGTGCCAGCAGTGCAGCAGGAGCGGGGGGTCCTAGCACAGATACGCAGTATTTT. This sequence encodes CASSAAGAGGPSTDTQYF.

V is TRBV15 and J is TRBJ2-7; D unresolved. The CDR3 is made up of 13 amino acids. V lost 0 bases and J 0 bases, leaving 3 bases between the germline ends. CDR1 is LNHNV, CDR2 YYDKDF, per germline (reference sequence). Here the CDR3 DNA reads TGTGCCACCAGCAGAGATGTCTCCTACGAGCAGTACTTC. Protein sequence: CATSRDVSYEQYF.

Comment on this clone: Germline is not matched at one junction end, which may reflect a read error. This CDR3 is also generated by other DNA sequences in the sample. The chain is built from TRBV7-2 and TRBJ1-2; D is unresolved. This CDR3 contains 15 residues. Germline lookup yields CDR1 SGHTA and CDR2 FQGNSA. CDR3 sequence (DNA): TGTGCTAGCAGCTTAGCCATCGGACCCAACTATGGCTACACCTTC. It translates to CASSLAIGPNYGYTF.

This clone was seen once. This rearrangement joins TRBV2 to TRBJ1-1; D call uncertain. Germline CDR1 SNHLY, CDR2 FYNNEI. CDR3 length: 15 amino acids. The ends were cut back, 4 bases at V and 0 bases at J, with 12 bases in the middle. CDR3 DNA: TGTGCCAGCAGTGCCCAAACAGTACTGAACACTGAAGCTTTCTTT. Translating gives CASSAQTVLNTEAFF.

This clone was observed a few times. This chain uses TRBV5-1 with TRBJ1-3, with D maybe TRBD1 (5 bases). This CDR3 has 15 residues. The germline gives CDR1 SGHRS, CDR2 YFSETQ. The V end lost 4 bases, the J end lost 11 bases, and 22 bases lay between the germline ends. In DNA form, the CDR3 reads TGCGCCAGCAGCAACGGGACTGATGGCGGGCGGGCCATATATTTT. Encoded protein: CASSNGTDGGRAIYF.

J is TRBJ1-2 and V is TRBV6-1; 9 positions agree with TRBD1. Unmatched junction bases numbered 5, after V lost 1 base and J lost 8 bases. This CDR3 is 14 amino acids long. The germline V gene encodes CDR1 MNHNS and CDR2 SASEGT. The CDR3 coding sequence is TGTGCCAGCAGTGAAGAGGGGACAGGGAGAGGCTACACCTTC. Protein: CASSEEGTGRGYTF.

The chain joins TRBV27 to TRBJ2-2; TRBD2 is a possible D gene (5 bases). CDR1 MNHEY and CDR2 SMNVEV come from the germline V gene (reference sequence). The CDR3 has 14 residues. The V end was cut by 6 bases, the J end by 5 bases, with 13 bases between. This CDR3 is CASRKDFSTGELFF. CDR3 DNA sequence: TGTGCCAGCAGGAAGGACTTTTCTACCGGGGAGCTGTTTTTT.

The chain combines TRBV7-8 with TRBJ2-7; the match to TRBD2 covers 7 bases. V dropped 5 bases and J dropped 0; count of bases not matched to a gene: 7. In germline, CDR1 is SGHVS, CDR2 FQNEAQ. The CDR3 contains 15 residues. In nucleotides, the CDR3 is TGTGCCAGCAGCATGTCCGGGAGGAGCTCCTACGAGCAGTACTTC. This encodes CASSMSGRSSYEQYF.

This clone showed up just a few times. The chain combines TRBV18 with TRBJ2-3; D is uncertain. The V and J ends lost 4 bases and 6 bases respectively, with 8 bases between them. Germline CDR1 KGHSH, CDR2 LQKENI. The CDR3 spans 12 residues. The CDR3 DNA follows: TGTGCCAGCTCACTTACTGGGGATACGCAGTATTTT. Translation: CASSLTGDTQYF.

The chain has TRBV7-9 and TRBJ2-1; D not certain. Trimming pared 5 bases from V and 5 bases from J, leaving 19 bases between. CDR3 length: 16 amino acids. Germline V lookup: CDR1 SEHNR, CDR2 FQNEAQ (reference sequence). The CDR3 region has the DNA TGTGCCAGCAGCCCCCTCGGCACCCCAGGACACAATGAGCAGTTCTTC. This encodes CASSPLGTPGHNEQFF.

The rearrangement uses TRBV5-1 and TRBJ2-1, with a weak D call TRBD1 (5 bases). Per the germline V gene, CDR1 is SGHRS and CDR2 is YFSETQ. V was clipped by 2 bases and J by 0 bases, with 9 bases between them. The CDR3 spans 15 residues. The DNA of the CDR3 is TGCGCCAGCAGCTTAGGGGCTAGCTCCTACAATGAGCAGTTCTTC. This codes for CASSLGASSYNEQFF.

The rearrangement uses TRBV4-3 and TRBJ1-2; D perhaps matches TRBD1 (5 bases). CDR3 size: 15 residues. Germline-derived CDR1 and CDR2 are LGHNA and YSLEER. Deletions cut 0 bases from V and 8 bases from J, with 16 bases between. The CDR3 nucleotides are TGCGCCAGCAGCCAAGATCGAGGGGTCCACACGGGCTACACCTTC. Translating it yields CASSQDRGVHTGYTF.

The V gene is TRBV5-1, the J gene TRBJ2-1, with a weak D call TRBD2 (6 bases). The CDR3 contains 17 residues. The V gene's germline CDR1 is SGHRS and CDR2 YFSETQ. Between the trimmed V and J ends, which lost 0 bases and 0 bases, there was a span of 13 bases. The CDR3 region has the DNA TGCGCCAGCAGCTTGGAAGGTTCGGGAGTCTCCTACAATGAGCAGTTCTTC. It translates to CASSLEGSGVSYNEQFF.

The genes are TRBV5-1 and TRBJ2-7, with 7 nucleotides matching TRBD1. The CDR3 extends over 14 amino acids. Germline V gives CDR1 SGHRS, CDR2 YFSETQ. J was trimmed by 4 bases and V by 4 bases; bases with no gene match: 8. For the CDR3, the DNA is TGCGCCAGCAGCCCGGGACAGAGGTGGTACGAGCAGTACTTC. It is translated as CASSPGQRWYEQYF.

The chain has TRBV6-1 and TRBJ2-7; the D gene is possibly TRBD1 (5 bases). V lost 0 bases and J 6 bases, leaving 9 bases between the germline ends. There are 13 residues in the CDR3. The germline V gene encodes CDR1 MNHNS and CDR2 SASEGT. CDR3 residues: CASSEAGASEQYF. The CDR3 bases are TGTGCCAGCAGTGAAGCTGGGGCCTCCGAGCAGTACTTC.

The chain recombines TRBV6-4 with TRBJ2-1, with D uncertain. The CDR3 consists of 14 residues. V was trimmed by 6 bases and J by 8 bases, leaving 17 bases between them. Germline V gene sequence: CDR1 MRHNA, CDR2 SNTAGT. This CDR3 reads CASRFQPNGHEQFF. Written as DNA, the CDR3 is TGTGCCAGCAGATTCCAACCCAACGGGCATGAGCAGTTCTTC.

The V and J genes are TRBV6-5 and TRBJ1-1; TRBD1 is a possible D gene (6 bases). The length of the CDR3 is 14 residues. Germline V gene sequence: CDR1 MNHEY, CDR2 SVGAGI. V was shortened by 2 bases and J by 4 bases, with 11 bases between the two germline ends. DNA for the CDR3: TGTGCCAGCAGTTACGTAGAGGGGGGCACTGAAGCTTTCTTT. This sequence encodes CASSYVEGGTEAFF.

This rearrangement joins TRBV29-1 to TRBJ1-3; D remains unclear. Germline values: CDR1 SQVTM, CDR2 ANQGSEA. V lost 4 bases to trimming and J lost 2 bases, with 9 bases between them. There are 13 residues in the CDR3. CDR3 bases: TGCAGCGTTGCTGGGGAACCTGGAAACACCATATATTTT. This sequence encodes CSVAGEPGNTIYF.

The chain is built from TRBV28 and TRBJ1-2, with 7 bases that match TRBD1. Losses at the gene ends were 0 bases for V and 2 bases for J; bases not matched to a gene: 9. The CDR3 is 17 residues long. Germline CDR1 is MDHEN and CDR2 is SYDVKM. CDR3 amino acids: CASSLWLGQALNYGYTF. The CDR3 nucleotides read TGTGCCAGCAGTTTATGGCTAGGACAGGCCTTAAACTATGGCTACACCTTC.

V usage is TRBV2 and J usage is TRBJ1-4; D is undetermined. CDR1 is SNHLY, CDR2 FYNNEI, per germline. This CDR3 contains 15 residues. The V and J ends lost 1 base and 5 bases respectively, with 11 bases between them. CDR3 sequence: CASSEGISLNEKLFF. The DNA of the CDR3 is TGTGCCAGCAGTGAAGGCATTTCCCTGAATGAAAAACTGTTTTTT.

The chain recombines TRBV11-1 with TRBJ2-1, with D maybe TRBD1 (6 bases). Per germline, CDR1 SGHAT and CDR2 FQDESV (reference sequence). With 5 bases removed from V and 4 bases from J, the gap between germline ends came to 18 bases. The CDR3 is 16 residues long. The CDR3 DNA is TGTGCCAGCAGCCATTCTTCGACAGGTTGGTACAATGAGCAGTTCTTC. It yields the protein CASSHSSTGWYNEQFF.

This chain connects TRBV4-1 to TRBJ1-5; D might be TRBD1 (6 bases). This CDR3 has 16 residues. V was shortened by 1 base and J by 4 bases, with 14 bases between the two germline ends. From germline, CDR1 is MGHRA and CDR2 YSYEKL. The CDR3 loop is CASSQVNTGKNQPQHF. The CDR3 DNA reads as TGCGCCAGCAGCCAAGTAAATACAGGGAAAAATCAGCCCCAGCATTTT.

This clone was counted a single time. The chain links TRBV9 to TRBJ2-5, with D tentatively TRBD1 or TRBD2 (5 bases each). Germline CDR1 and CDR2: SGDLS and YYNGEE. CDR3 length: 13 residues. The V and J ends lost 4 bases and 4 bases respectively, with 11 bases between them. The CDR3 loop is CASSRTGRETQYF. CDR3 DNA sequence: TGTGCCAGCAGCCGAACGGGGCGAGAGACCCAGTACTTC.

This chain joins TRBV25-1 and TRBJ2-1; no clear D gene. CDR3 length equals 17 residues. The V gene's germline CDR1 is MGHDK and CDR2 SYGVNS. V was trimmed by 3 bases and J by 3 bases, leaving 18 bases between them. CDR3 in DNA: TGTGCCAGCAGTGATAACCGAAACTGGGTCCGCTACAATGAGCAGTTCTTC. Encoded protein: CASSDNRNWVRYNEQFF.

The chain recombines TRBV7-6 with TRBJ2-7; tentatively, D is TRBD2 (6 bases). V was cut by 5 bases and J by 2 bases, with 16 bases left in between. CDR1 SGHVS and CDR2 FNYEAQ come from the germline V gene. CDR3 size: 15 residues. The CDR3 reads CASSPLGTPPYEQYF. The CDR3 DNA reads as TGTGCCAGCAGCCCTCTCGGGACTCCCCCCTACGAGCAGTACTTC.

This clone was counted once. The J gene is TRBJ2-1, the V gene TRBV9, with a possible D match to TRBD1 (7 bases). Germline CDR1 is SGDLS and CDR2 is YYNGEE. The CDR3 covers 14 residues. Trimming stripped 4 bases from V and 7 bases from J, with 15 bases between. CDR3 amino acids: CASSPRGAQNEQFF. The CDR3 nucleotides read TGTGCCAGCAGCCCCAGGGGGGCGCAAAATGAGCAGTTCTTC.

Only a few counts were recorded for this clone. The chain couples TRBV19 to TRBJ2-3, with D tentatively TRBD2 (5 bases). Germline V CDR1 and CDR2: LNHDA, SQIVND (reference sequence). V shed 3 bases and J shed 10 bases, with 17 bases lying between them. The CDR3 runs to 14 residues. The CDR3 here is CASSIRGREYPQYF. The CDR3 DNA reads as TGTGCCAGTAGTATCCGGGGAAGGGAATACCCGCAGTATTTT.